This entry concerns a single T cell receptor (beta chain). Its specificity is not known. This record comes from a study of shared clonotypes between healthy human individuals. Study-level results: The sole specimen, blood, was sampled, and tissue repertoires likely differ.

Deep was the level used in running the assay. Each subset's genomic DNA was shared equally among a number of immunoSEQ plates. Data came from immunoSEQ multiplex PCR; TCRdb stores just in-frame clones and leaves some out. The data hold around 450,000 clones, with 79% observed a single time. Germline loops: CDR1 KGHSH, CDR2 LQKENI. CDR3 length equals 15 residues. Trimming shortened V by 0 bases and J by 2 bases, and 7 bases separated the two germline ends. Specimen: PBMCs. The chain is built from TRBV18 and TRBJ1-4; D is unclear. The TCR was taken from a woman aged 40 to 49 in good health. Some clones in this sample may be carry-over from other donors' samples. The CDR3 loop reads CASSPPGSTNEKLFF. CDR3 DNA sequence: TGTGCCAGCTCACCACCGGGGAGTACTAATGAAAAACTGTTTTTT. The complete variable domain, with remaining parts taken from reference TRBV18 and TRBJ1-4, reads NAGVMQNPRHLVRRRGQEARLRCSPMKGHSHVYWYRQLPEEGLKFMVYLQKENIIDESGMPKERFSAEFPKEGPSILRIQQVVRGDSAAYFCASSPPGSTNEKLFFGSGTQLSVL.